Listed below are T cell receptor beta chains from one sample, sequenced in a study of T cells in Graves' hyperthyroidism and ophthalmopathy. TCRdb recomputed calls from the multiplex PCR reads with MiXCR, one row per CDR3 protein. The table shows over 150,000 distinct CDR3 sequences, with 17% occurring only once. The specimen was blood. These receptors all come from a woman aged 50 to 60 with Graves' hyperthyroidism. Each CDR3 is given with its conserved first and last residue. D genes are given only for firm matches. Clone sizes are given selectively: once, few, many, or a class where the clone is expanded.

v_call	j_call	d_call	clone_size	cdr3_aa	cdr3_nt
TRBV30	TRBJ1-1	-	many	CASRTGPSEAFF	TGTGCCTCACGAACGGGACCGTCTGAAGCTTTCTTT
TRBV12-3/TRBV12-4	TRBJ2-5	-	many	CASSRKETQYF	TGTGCCAGCAGCCGGAAAGAGACCCAGTACTTC
TRBV5-1	TRBJ1-4	TRBD1	few	CASSLVTGAGEKLFF	TGCGCCAGCAGCTTGGTGACAGGGGCGGGTGAAAAACTGTTTTTT
TRBV9	TRBJ1-6	-	-	CASTGDTSSNSPLHF	TGTGCCAGCACGGGGGACACATCCTCTAATTCACCCCTCCACTTT
TRBV7-9	TRBJ2-4	-	many	CASSLTKQGQAKNIQYF	TGTGCCAGCAGCTTAACTAAGCAGGGCCAAGCCAAAAACATTCAGTACTTC
TRBV20-1	TRBJ2-3	-	-	CSARDKLGRGGSTDTQYF	TGCAGTGCTAGAGATAAGTTGGGGAGAGGGGGTAGCACAGATACGCAGTATTTT
TRBV12-3/TRBV12-4	TRBJ2-1	-	many	CASTRLGNEQFF	TGTGCCAGCACTAGACTAGGCAATGAGCAGTTCTTC
TRBV28	TRBJ1-4	-	few	CASIRDSTNEKLFF	TGTGCCAGTATCCGGGATTCAACTAATGAAAAACTGTTTTTT
TRBV29-1	TRBJ2-5	-	-	CSVGTTQETQYF	TGCAGCGTTGGGACGACTCAAGAGACCCAGTACTTC
TRBV30	TRBJ2-7	TRBD1	many	CAWSVGQGAIYEQYF	TGTGCCTGGAGTGTAGGACAGGGGGCCATCTACGAGCAGTACTTC
TRBV29-1	TRBJ2-3	-	-	CSVESASAPADTQYF	TGCAGCGTTGAAAGCGCTAGTGCCCCCGCAGATACGCAGTATTTT
TRBV13	TRBJ2-5	-	many	CASSFATYQETQYF	TGTGCCAGCAGCTTTGCAACGTACCAAGAGACCCAGTACTTC
TRBV13	TRBJ2-1	-	few	CASSTSPLVGSEQFF	TGTGCCAGCAGCACCTCTCCCCTGGTCGGCAGTGAGCAGTTCTTC
TRBV7-2	TRBJ2-7	TRBD2	many	CASSLQWGTSGIMYEQYF	TGTGCCAGCAGCTTACAATGGGGGACTAGCGGGATTATGTACGAGCAGTACTTC
TRBV28	TRBJ2-1	-	many	CASSLIGPPYNEQFF	TGTGCCAGCAGTTTAATTGGCCCACCCTACAATGAGCAGTTCTTC
TRBV3-1	TRBJ1-2	TRBD1	many	CASSQRDREHGYTF	TGTGCCAGCAGCCAACGGGACAGGGAACATGGCTACACCTTC
TRBV25-1	TRBJ1-3	-	-	CASSVTGNTIYF	TGTGCCAGCAGTGTTACTGGAAACACCATATATTTT
TRBV28	TRBJ2-7	TRBD2	many	CASSSRLAGVREQYF	TGTGCCAGCAGTTCCCGACTAGCGGGAGTCCGCGAGCAGTACTTC